This passage covers 27 T cell receptor beta chains from one sample sequenced in a study of glioma-infiltrating T cells after dendritic cell vaccination. Documented time point: after dendritic cell vaccination, including at tumor progression/relapse. TCRdb keeps only in-frame clones here, not all; method: immunoSEQ multiplex PCR. Of tens of thousands of clones listed, about nine tenths are singletons. The sample here was blood, taken after dendritic cell vaccination. The receptors here all came from a human donor with glioblastoma.

This chain joins TRBV6-5 and TRBJ2-5; the D gene is possibly TRBD1 (6 bases). This CDR3 spans 13 amino acids. Trimming stripped 2 bases from V and 4 bases from J, with 8 bases between. CDR1 MNHEY and CDR2 SVGAGI come from the germline V gene. The CDR3 loop reads CASSYVQGETQYF. CDR3 sequence (DNA): TGTGCCAGCAGTTACGTACAGGGAGAGACCCAGTACTTC.

This clone has only one observation. The V call is TRBV30, the J call TRBJ2-1; 11 bases are shared with TRBD1. The germline V gene encodes CDR1 GTSNPN and CDR2 SVGIG (reference sequence). J was trimmed by 7 bases and V by 0 bases; bases with no gene match: 17. This CDR3 comprises 19 residues. The CDR3 bases are TGTGCCTGGAGTGTAAGAGGGACAGGGGGTTTTCGCCGTCCAAATGAGCAGTTCTTC. This translates into CAWSVRGTGGFRRPNEQFF.

V is TRBV5-1 and J is TRBJ2-7; 8 nucleotides agree with TRBD1. CDR1 and CDR2 from the germline V gene are SGHRS and YFSETQ. V shed 4 bases, J shed 6 bases, and the junction held 15 bases outside the gene matches. The CDR3 sequence is 16 residues long. The CDR3 here is CASSPTPTGTGSEQYF. CDR3 in DNA: TGCGCCAGCAGCCCCACTCCCACGGGGACAGGATCCGAGCAGTACTTC. Combining the CDR3 with reference TRBV5-1 and TRBJ2-7 gives the whole variable domain KAGVTQTPRYLIKTRGQQVTLSCSPISGHRSVSWYQQTPGQGLQFLFEYFSETQRNKGNFPGRFSGRQFSNSRSEMNVSTLELGDSALYLCASSPTPTGTGSEQYFGPGTRLTVT.

The genes are TRBV5-1 and TRBJ1-4; no clear D gene. The CDR3 has 14 residues. Germline V CDR1 and CDR2: SGHRS, YFSETQ. Between the trimmed V and J ends, which lost 2 bases and 8 bases, there was a span of 13 bases. CDR3 amino acids: CASSFDVQREKLFF. The CDR3, as DNA: TGCGCCAGCAGCTTCGACGTTCAGCGGGAAAAACTGTTTTTT.

The V call is TRBV29-1, the J call TRBJ1-1; TRBD1 is a possible D gene (5 bases). The CDR3 loop spans 14 amino acids. V lost 0 bases to trimming and J lost 5 bases, with 13 bases between them. Germline loops: CDR1 SQVTM, CDR2 ANQGSEA. The CDR3 DNA reads TGCAGCGTTGAAGAGGGGGAGGGGTGGACTGAAGCTTTCTTT. Amino acids: CSVEEGEGWTEAFF.

The CDR3 here is CASSQPDRADEKLFF. For the CDR3, the DNA is TGCGCCAGCAGCCAACCGGACAGGGCGGATGAAAAACTGTTTTTT. This chain connects TRBV4-1 to TRBJ1-4; 8 nucleotides align to TRBD1. Per germline, CDR1 MGHRA and CDR2 YSYEKL. The CDR3 covers 15 residues. With V trimmed by 2 bases and J by 6 bases, 5 bases remained unmatched.

The chain recombines TRBV5-1 with TRBJ1-1; 9 bases match TRBD1. This CDR3 is 16 amino acids long. In germline, CDR1 is SGHRS, CDR2 YFSETQ. V lost 6 bases, J lost 3 bases, and 12 bases stayed unmatched. The CDR3 loop is CASKGATGGGDTEAFF. The CDR3 DNA follows: TGCGCCAGCAAGGGGGCTACAGGGGGCGGGGACACTGAAGCTTTCTTT.

The J gene is TRBJ1-5, the V gene TRBV18; no firm D call. From germline, CDR1 is KGHSH and CDR2 LQKENI. V was shortened by 3 bases and J by 2 bases, with 5 bases between the two germline ends. The CDR3 loop spans 13 amino acids. This CDR3 is CASSPVGNQPQHF. The CDR3 DNA is TGTGCCAGCTCACCCGTAGGCAATCAGCCCCAGCATTTT. The full variable domain, rest sourced from reference TRBV18 and TRBJ1-5, is NAGVMQNPRHLVRRRGQEARLRCSPMKGHSHVYWYRQLPEEGLKFMVYLQKENIIDESGMPKERFSAEFPKEGPSILRIQQVVRGDSAAYFCASSPVGNQPQHFGDGTRLSIL.

The chain links TRBV4-2 to TRBJ2-5; 7 nucleotides align to TRBD2. Germline trimming cut 1 base from V and 4 bases from J; bases unmatched to any gene: 3. CDR3 length equals 14 residues. Germline CDR1 is LGHNA and CDR2 is YNFKEQ. The chain's CDR3 is CASSQVSGGETQYF. Here the CDR3 DNA reads TGTGCCAGCAGCCAAGTCTCGGGGGGAGAGACCCAGTACTTC.

This clone has only a few counts. The chain is built from TRBV11-3 and TRBJ1-1, with a tentative D call TRBD1 (6 bases). This CDR3 is 16 amino acids long. CDR1 is SGHNT and CDR2 is YENEEA in the germline V gene. V was trimmed by 5 bases and J by 1 base, leaving 17 bases between them. CDR3 bases: TGTGCCAGCAGCCCCCGCGGTCGACAGGCGAACACTGAAGCTTTCTTT. Protein product: CASSPRGRQANTEAFF.

This chain links TRBV5-1 with TRBJ2-7; TRBD2 agrees at 7 bases. CDR1 is SGHRS and CDR2 is YFSETQ in the germline V gene. The CDR3 covers 15 residues. V shed 0 bases, J shed 1 base, and the junction held 4 bases outside the gene matches. In nucleotides, the CDR3 is TGCGCCAGCAGCTTGGTAAAGGGACTATCCTACGAGCAGTACTTC. Translation gives CASSLVKGLSYEQYF.

The chain carries TRBV7-9 and TRBJ2-3; tentatively, D is TRBD1 (5 bases). V was trimmed by 5 bases and J by 0 bases, leaving 9 bases between them. CDR3 length equals 14 residues. The germline CDR1 and CDR2 sequences are SEHNR and FQNEAQ (reference sequence). The CDR3 DNA sequence: TGTGCCAGCAGCCGACAGACTAGCACAGATACGCAGTATTTT. Protein: CASSRQTSTDTQYF.

The V call is TRBV7-6, the J call TRBJ2-2; D is unresolved. CDR3 length: 14 amino acids. Trimming took off 1 base at V and 5 bases at J, with 8 bases between the two ends. Germline lookup yields CDR1 SGHVS and CDR2 FNYEAQ. The CDR3 DNA follows: TGTGCCAGCAGCTTAGGCCAGACTACCGGGGAGCTGTTTTTT. Translating gives CASSLGQTTGELFF.

CDR3 residues: CAWSVRTGFFGELFF. The DNA for the CDR3 is TGTGCCTGGAGTGTTCGGACAGGGTTTTTCGGGGAGCTGTTTTTT. This chain connects TRBV30 to TRBJ2-2; 8 bases agree with TRBD1. The CDR3 is 15 amino acids. Germline V gene lookup returns CDR1 GTSNPN and CDR2 SVGIG (reference sequence). Trimming cost V 0 bases and J 7 bases; bases outside gene matches: 7.

The chain carries TRBV28 and TRBJ2-3, with 14 bases lining up with TRBD2. This CDR3 comprises 19 residues. Germline V lookup: CDR1 MDHEN, CDR2 SYDVKM. Losses at the gene ends were 5 bases for V and 2 bases for J; bases not matched to a gene: 12. CDR3 residues: CASSPGLAGVKPHTDTQYF. The CDR3 DNA follows: TGTGCCAGCAGTCCGGGACTAGCGGGAGTAAAACCCCACACAGATACGCAGTATTTT.

The chain has TRBV2 and TRBJ2-3; no reliable D call. The CDR3 contains 11 residues. CDR1 and CDR2 (germline): SNHLY, FYNNEI. The germline V and J ends were trimmed by 6 bases and 8 bases, with 9 bases remaining between them. CDR3 loop: CASSGFFTQYF. CDR3 DNA sequence: TGTGCCAGCAGCGGGTTTTTTACGCAGTATTTT.

The V call is TRBV6-5, the J call TRBJ2-7, with D maybe TRBD1 (5 bases). The germline V and J ends were trimmed by 2 bases and 0 bases, with 8 bases remaining between them. Germline loops: CDR1 MNHEY, CDR2 SVGAGI. CDR3 length: 14 residues. The CDR3 region is CASSYRTSSYEQYF. For the CDR3, the DNA is TGTGCCAGCAGTTACAGGACAAGCTCCTACGAGCAGTACTTC.

V usage is TRBV2 and J usage is TRBJ1-1, with 9 bases fitting TRBD1. J was trimmed by 2 bases and V by 4 bases; bases with no gene match: 5. From germline, CDR1 is SNHLY and CDR2 FYNNEI. The CDR3 spans 15 residues. As DNA, the CDR3 is TGTGCCAGCAGTGCAAGGACAGGGGTTAACACTGAAGCTTTCTTT. Residues: CASSARTGVNTEAFF.

The chain combines TRBV11-1 with TRBJ1-1, with D unresolved. CDR3 length: 13 amino acids. CDR1 is SGHAT and CDR2 is FQDESV in the germline V gene (reference sequence). V was clipped by 4 bases and J by 0 bases, with 6 bases between them. The CDR3 here is CASSSQLNTEAFF. DNA of the CDR3: TGTGCCAGCAGCTCACAGCTGAACACTGAAGCTTTCTTT.

V gene TRBV5-1 combines with J gene TRBJ1-6, with 7 bases lining up with TRBD1. The CDR3 is made up of 15 amino acids. The J segment lost 9 bases and the V segment lost 4 bases, leaving 10 bases of the junction unmatched. The V gene's germline CDR1 is SGHRS and CDR2 YFSETQ. The CDR3 sequence is CASSPPGQISSPLHF. In DNA, the CDR3 is TGCGCCAGCAGCCCACCGGGACAGATTAGTTCACCCCTCCACTTT. Full variable domain (missing parts from reference TRBV5-1 and TRBJ1-6): KAGVTQTPRYLIKTRGQQVTLSCSPISGHRSVSWYQQTPGQGLQFLFEYFSETQRNKGNFPGRFSGRQFSNSRSEMNVSTLELGDSALYLCASSPPGQISSPLHFGNGTRLTVT.

V usage is TRBV7-9 and J usage is TRBJ2-7; TRBD1 agrees at 10 bases. In germline, CDR1 is SEHNR, CDR2 FQNEAQ (reference sequence). The CDR3 spans 15 residues. J lost 2 bases, V lost 5 bases, and 6 bases had no gene match. The CDR3 loop reads CASSVAGTGAYEQYF. DNA for the CDR3: TGTGCCAGCAGCGTCGCGGGGACAGGGGCCTACGAGCAGTACTTC.

A few counts support this clone. This rearrangement joins TRBV5-8 to TRBJ2-7; D possibly corresponds to TRBD1 (7 bases). The CDR3 consists of 12 residues. V dropped 5 bases and J dropped 3 bases, with 9 bases sitting between them. In germline, CDR1 is SGHTS, CDR2 YDEGEE. The CDR3 nucleotides read TGTGCCAGCAGGCGGGACAGCTACGAGCAGTACTTC. Its translation is CASRRDSYEQYF.

The chain is built from TRBV4-2 and TRBJ2-7; 9 bases align to TRBD1. The germline V gene has CDR1 LGHNA and CDR2 YNFKEQ. V dropped 3 bases and J dropped 0; count of bases not matched to a gene: 6. This CDR3 spans 16 amino acids. The CDR3 protein is CASSQRQGGGSYEQYF. CDR3 nucleotides: TGTGCCAGCAGCCAGAGACAGGGGGGCGGCTCCTACGAGCAGTACTTC.

On this clone: The junction differs from germline at one of its ends, possibly a read error. The chain couples TRBV11-3 to TRBJ1-2, with 7 bases that match TRBD1. The CDR3 length is 16 residues. From germline, CDR1 is SGHNT and CDR2 YENEEA. The CDR3 reads CASSLGHPGTAAYPFF. The CDR3 nucleotides read TGTGCCAGCAGCTTAGGCCACCCTGGGACAGCCGCATACCCCTTCTTC.

The CDR3 nucleotides are TGTGCCAGTAGTACCCCCGCGGGGACAGATACGCAGTATTTT. Translating gives CASSTPAGTDTQYF. This rearrangement joins TRBV19 to TRBJ2-3; possibly TRBD2 for D (6 bases). There are 14 residues in the CDR3. CDR1 is LNHDA and CDR2 is SQIVND in the germline V gene (reference sequence). Trimming took off 4 bases at V and 3 bases at J, with 11 bases between the two ends.

The chain links TRBV14 to TRBJ2-5; D might be TRBD2 (6 bases). In germline, CDR1 is SGHDN, CDR2 FVKESK. The V end was cut by 3 bases, the J end by 0 bases, with 11 bases between. This CDR3 region has 15 residues. The CDR3 DNA sequence: TGTGCCAGCAGCCACGCGGGAACATACCAAGAGACCCAGTACTTC. It encodes CASSHAGTYQETQYF.

As DNA, the CDR3 is TGTGCCAGCAGTCTGGGACTGTCTTACGAGCAGTACTTC. This encodes CASSLGLSYEQYF. The J gene is TRBJ2-7, the V gene TRBV6-1; the D gene is possibly TRBD2 (6 bases). V was shortened by 5 bases and J by 4 bases, with 12 bases between the two germline ends. The CDR3 sequence is 13 residues long. From germline, CDR1 is MNHNS and CDR2 SASEGT.